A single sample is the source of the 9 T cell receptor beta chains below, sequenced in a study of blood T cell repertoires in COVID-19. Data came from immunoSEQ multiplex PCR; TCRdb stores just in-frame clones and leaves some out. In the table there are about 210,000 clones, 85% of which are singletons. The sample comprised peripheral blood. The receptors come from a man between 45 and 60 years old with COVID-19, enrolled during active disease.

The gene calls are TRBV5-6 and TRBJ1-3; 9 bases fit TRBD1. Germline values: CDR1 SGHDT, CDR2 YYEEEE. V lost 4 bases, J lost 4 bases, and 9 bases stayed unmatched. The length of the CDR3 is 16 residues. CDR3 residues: CASSVNRGPGGNTIYF. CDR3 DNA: TGTGCCAGCAGCGTAAACAGGGGGCCAGGGGGAAACACCATATATTTT.

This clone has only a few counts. CDR3 nucleotides: TGTGCCAGCAGCGCAAACAGGGAACAGCCGCAGTATTTT. This encodes CASSANREQPQYF. The rearrangement uses TRBV7-2 and TRBJ2-3; maybe TRBD1 (6 bases). CDR3 length equals 13 residues. Trimming left V 5 bases short and J 10 bases short, with 16 bases between. Looked up from germline, CDR1 is SGHTA and CDR2 is FQGNSA.

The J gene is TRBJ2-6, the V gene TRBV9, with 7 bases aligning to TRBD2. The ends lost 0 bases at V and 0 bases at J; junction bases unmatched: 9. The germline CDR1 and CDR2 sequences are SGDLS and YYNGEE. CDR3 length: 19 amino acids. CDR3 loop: CASSVDLGLIYSGANVLTF. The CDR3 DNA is TGTGCCAGCAGCGTAGATTTGGGACTAATTTACTCTGGGGCCAACGTCCTGACTTTC.

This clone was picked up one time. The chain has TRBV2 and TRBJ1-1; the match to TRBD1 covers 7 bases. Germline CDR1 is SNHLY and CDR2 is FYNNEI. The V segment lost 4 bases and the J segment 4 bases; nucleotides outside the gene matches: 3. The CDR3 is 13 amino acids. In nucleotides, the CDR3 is TGTGCCAGCAGTGGACAGGGTATCACTGAAGCTTTCTTT. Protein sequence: CASSGQGITEAFF.

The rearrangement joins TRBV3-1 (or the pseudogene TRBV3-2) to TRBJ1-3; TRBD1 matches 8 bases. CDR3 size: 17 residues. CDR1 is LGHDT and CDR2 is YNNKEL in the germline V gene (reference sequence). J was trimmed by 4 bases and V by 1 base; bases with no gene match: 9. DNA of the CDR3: TGTGCCAGCAGCCAAGTCCCGGACAGGGCTGGAGGAAACACCATATATTTT. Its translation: CASSQVPDRAGGNTIYF.

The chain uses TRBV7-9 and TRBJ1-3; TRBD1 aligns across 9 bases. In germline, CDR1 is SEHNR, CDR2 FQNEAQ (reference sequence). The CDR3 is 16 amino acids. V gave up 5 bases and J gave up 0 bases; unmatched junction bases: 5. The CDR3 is CASSPGTGSSGNTIYF. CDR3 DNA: TGTGCCAGCAGCCCCGGGACAGGGAGCTCTGGAAACACCATATATTTT.

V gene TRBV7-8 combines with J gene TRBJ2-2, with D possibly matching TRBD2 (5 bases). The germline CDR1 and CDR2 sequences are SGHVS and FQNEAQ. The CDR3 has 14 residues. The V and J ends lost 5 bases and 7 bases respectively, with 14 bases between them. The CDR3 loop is CASSADLRGGELFF. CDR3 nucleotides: TGTGCCAGCAGCGCGGATCTCCGGGGCGGGGAGCTGTTTTTT. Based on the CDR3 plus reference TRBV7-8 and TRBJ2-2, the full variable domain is GAGVSQSPRYKVAKRGQDVALRCDPISGHVSLFWYQQALGQGPEFLTYFQNEAQLDKSGLPSDRFFAERPEGSVSTLKIQRTQQEDSAVYLCASSADLRGGELFFGEGSRLTVL.

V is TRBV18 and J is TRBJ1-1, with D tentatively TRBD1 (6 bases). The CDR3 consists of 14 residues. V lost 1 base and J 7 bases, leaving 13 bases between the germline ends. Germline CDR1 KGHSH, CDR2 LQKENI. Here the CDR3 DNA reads TGTGCCAGCTCACCACAGGGGGTGGGCCTTGAAGCTTTCTTT. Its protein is CASSPQGVGLEAFF. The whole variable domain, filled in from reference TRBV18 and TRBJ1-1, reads NAGVMQNPRHLVRRRGQEARLRCSPMKGHSHVYWYRQLPEEGLKFMVYLQKENIIDESGMPKERFSAEFPKEGPSILRIQQVVRGDSAAYFCASSPQGVGLEAFFGQGTRLTVV.

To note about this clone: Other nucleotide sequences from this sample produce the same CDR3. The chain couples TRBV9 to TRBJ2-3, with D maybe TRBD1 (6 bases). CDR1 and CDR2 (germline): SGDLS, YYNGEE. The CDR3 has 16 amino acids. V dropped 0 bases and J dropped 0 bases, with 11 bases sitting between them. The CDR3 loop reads CASSVGVGGSTDTQYF. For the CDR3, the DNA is TGTGCCAGCAGCGTAGGTGTAGGGGGAAGCACAGATACGCAGTATTTT.